Shown below are 13 T cell receptor beta chains from a single sample sequenced in a study of blood T cell repertoires in COVID-19. Only in-frame clones appear in the TCRdb table, and some are missing; sequencing was by immunoSEQ multiplex PCR. This table holds roughly 460,000 clones, 70% to 90% found once. Sequencing was done on a sample of peripheral blood. These receptors originate from a man between 18 and 29 years old with COVID-19, enrolled during active disease.

This chain joins TRBV7-9 and TRBJ2-7; 11 nucleotides line up with TRBD2. V lost 2 bases and J lost 6; bases outside the gene matches: 0. CDR3 size: 13 residues. Germline CDR1 is SEHNR and CDR2 is FQNEAQ (reference sequence). The CDR3 region is CASSLTSGGEQYF. CDR3 in DNA: TGTGCCAGCAGCTTAACTAGCGGGGGCGAGCAGTACTTC.

The gene calls are TRBV6-5 and TRBJ2-7, with unresolved D. This CDR3 spans 16 amino acids. Trimming left V 4 bases short and J 5 bases short, with 21 bases between. From germline, CDR1 is MNHEY and CDR2 SVGAGI. The CDR3 region has the DNA TGTGCCAGCAGTTTTTCCATTCTCGACTCTTTCGACGAGCAGTACTTC. Its translation: CASSFSILDSFDEQYF.

The chain couples TRBV11-2 to TRBJ2-2; 9 nucleotides align to TRBD1. After removal of 5 bases from V and 6 bases from J, the junction contained 7 bases not matched to a gene. CDR1 SGHAT and CDR2 FQNNGV come from the germline V gene. The CDR3 has 15 amino acids. The CDR3 coding sequence is TGTGCCAGCAGCGGGGACAGGGTACTTTCCGGGGAGCTGTTTTTT. It codes for CASSGDRVLSGELFF.

This rearrangement joins TRBV19 to TRBJ2-1; 9 nucleotides agree with TRBD1. The germline gives CDR1 LNHDA, CDR2 SQIVND (reference sequence). J gave up 6 bases and V 2 bases, and 8 bases lay outside the gene matches. This CDR3 has 16 amino acids. CDR3 protein: CASSIHTGGLFNEQFF. The CDR3 nucleotides are TGTGCCAGTAGTATACATACAGGGGGCTTATTCAATGAGCAGTTCTTC. The full variable domain, in which reference TRBV19 and TRBJ2-1 provide the parts outside the CDR3, is DGGITQSPKYLFRKEGQNVTLSCEQNLNHDAMYWYRQDPGQGLRLIYYSQIVNDFQKGDIAEGYSVSREKKESFPLTVTSAQKNPTAFYLCASSIHTGGLFNEQFFGPGTRLTVL.

This sequence joins TRBV6-6 and TRBJ1-1; no clear D. V was shortened by 6 bases and J by 3 bases, with 11 bases between the two germline ends. Per the germline V gene, CDR1 is MNHNY and CDR2 is SVGAGI (reference sequence). The CDR3 is 13 residues long. Here the CDR3 reads CASREDGDTEAFF. The CDR3 coding sequence is TGTGCCAGCAGGGAAGACGGAGACACTGAAGCTTTCTTT.

The rearrangement uses TRBV13 and TRBJ2-3, with 8 bases lining up with TRBD2. The CDR3 totals 17 residues. Germline CDR1 reads PRHDT; CDR2 reads FYEKMQ (reference sequence). The ends lost 4 bases at V and 4 bases at J; junction bases unmatched: 13. The CDR3, as DNA: TGTGCCAGCAGCTCCACGGGTCTAGCGGGCCTATCAGATACGCAGTATTTT. Translating gives CASSSTGLAGLSDTQYF.

This chain links TRBV7-2 with TRBJ2-3, with 8 bases lining up with TRBD2. Germline V gene sequence: CDR1 SGHTA, CDR2 FQGNSA. The CDR3 loop spans 16 amino acids. Germline trimming cut 2 bases from V and 4 bases from J; bases unmatched to any gene: 8. Written as DNA, the CDR3 is TGTGCCAGCAGCTTAAGGGTCAGCGGGAGCGCAGATACGCAGTATTTT. The encoded protein is CASSLRVSGSADTQYF.

The V call is TRBV19, the J call TRBJ1-2; 10 nucleotides agree with TRBD1. V was pared by 6 bases and J by 4 bases, with 11 bases of the junction left unmatched. In germline, CDR1 is LNHDA, CDR2 SQIVND (reference sequence). CDR3 length: 16 residues. CDR3 sequence (DNA): TGTGCCAGTAGCTCTTCCGGGACAGGGGCAACCTATGGCTACACCTTC. Amino acid sequence: CASSSSGTGATYGYTF.

The genes are TRBV5-6 and TRBJ2-3; 10 bases agree with TRBD2. The germline V gene has CDR1 SGHDT and CDR2 YYEEEE. With V trimmed by 4 bases and J by 2 bases, 7 bases remained unmatched. The CDR3 is made up of 16 amino acids. CDR3 protein: CASSPIAGGITDTQYF. DNA of the CDR3: TGTGCCAGCAGCCCAATAGCGGGGGGTATCACAGATACGCAGTATTTT.

Notes on this clone: Other nucleotide sequences from this sample produce the same CDR3. The chain carries TRBV19 and TRBJ2-1, with unresolved D. V was clipped by 1 base and J by 7 bases, with 5 bases between them. The CDR3 loop spans 12 amino acids. CDR1 LNHDA and CDR2 SQIVND come from the germline V gene (reference sequence). CDR3 residues: CASSIAGNEQFF. The CDR3, as DNA: TGTGCCAGTAGTATAGCCGGGAATGAGCAGTTCTTC.

This chain uses TRBV24-1 with TRBJ2-1; the match to TRBD1 covers 7 bases. Trimming cost V 7 bases and J 0 bases; bases outside gene matches: 5. The CDR3 runs to 15 residues. Germline CDR1 is KGHDR and CDR2 is SFDVKD. DNA for the CDR3: TGTGCCACCAGCCTGGGACAGTTCTCCTACAATGAGCAGTTCTTC. This encodes CATSLGQFSYNEQFF.

This chain connects TRBV3-1 (or the pseudogene TRBV3-2) to TRBJ1-1; D gene unclear. Trimming pared 3 bases from V and 4 bases from J, leaving 12 bases between. This CDR3 has 14 amino acids. Germline values: CDR1 LGHDT, CDR2 YNNKEL (reference sequence). CDR3: CASSQPSRGTEAFF. In DNA, the CDR3 is TGTGCCAGCAGCCAGCCCTCCAGAGGCACTGAAGCTTTCTTT.

This clone came up a few times. The chain links TRBV4-2 to TRBJ2-2; 7 bases fit TRBD2. With V trimmed by 0 bases and J by 2 bases, 6 bases remained unmatched. Germline V gene data show CDR1 as LGHNA and CDR2 as YNFKEQ. CDR3 length equals 17 residues. The CDR3 spells CASSQDWRGGNTGELFF. The CDR3 bases are TGTGCCAGCAGCCAAGATTGGCGCGGGGGAAACACCGGGGAGCTGTTTTTT.